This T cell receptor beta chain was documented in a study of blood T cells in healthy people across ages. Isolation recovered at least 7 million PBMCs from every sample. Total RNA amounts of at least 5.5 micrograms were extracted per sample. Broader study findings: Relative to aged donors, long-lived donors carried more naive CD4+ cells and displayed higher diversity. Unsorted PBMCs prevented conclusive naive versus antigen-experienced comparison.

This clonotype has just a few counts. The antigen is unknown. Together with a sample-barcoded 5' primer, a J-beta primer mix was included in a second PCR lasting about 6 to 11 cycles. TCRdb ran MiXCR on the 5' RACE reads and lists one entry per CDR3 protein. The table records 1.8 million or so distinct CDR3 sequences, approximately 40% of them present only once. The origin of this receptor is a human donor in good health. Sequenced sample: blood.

The CDR3 sequence: CSAQGPWEGEQYF. The CDR3 coding sequence is TGCAGTGCTCAGGGCCCTTGGGAGGGGGAGCAGTACTTC. The chain is built from TRBV20-1 and TRBJ2-4, with D perhaps TRBD2 (7 bases). CDR1 DFQATT and CDR2 SNEGSKA come from the germline V gene (reference sequence). The CDR3 spans 13 residues. Trimming cost V 5 bases and J 13 bases, with 21 bases left between them.